This TCR beta chain stems from a study of a mutant IDH1 vaccine in newly diagnosed glioma. In the study overall: The treated population exhibited a male proportion of approximately 62%, a female proportion of roughly 40%, and a mean age of around 40 years.

In this sample, this clone turned up once. Its specificity is not known. General study findings and limits: Pseudoprogression appears to have had no connection to changes in top peripheral T cell clonotypes.

Using immunoSEQ multiplex PCR, the repertoire was profiled, and TCRdb retains in-frame clones only, with some absent. The sample has approximately 60,000 clones, over 80% seen once; the top ten hold more than 3%. Time point given: week 47, end of study. One vaccine dose held 300 ug of mutant IDH1 20-mer peptide and came with topical imiquimod. The CDR3 sequence is 16 residues long. V was clipped by 8 bases and J by 0 bases; unmatched bases: 6. The chain recombines TRBV5-3 with TRBJ1-6; 9 bases line up with TRBD1. TRBV5-3 is annotated as an ORF whose role is uncertain. Sequenced material: PBMCs, taken from a glioma patient whose treatment included an IDH1 peptide vaccine. The TCR comes from a man aged 25 to 40 with glioma. CDR3 DNA sequence: TGTGCCAGGGGACAGGGACCGAGCTCCTATAATTCACCCCTCCACTTT. Translated: CARGQGPSSYNSPLHF.